This T cell receptor beta chain came from a study of cytomegalovirus exposure and HLA in healthy donors. Of note for this clone: Antigen unknown.

CDR1 and CDR2 from the germline V gene are MNHEY and SVGAGI. The V and J ends lost 2 bases and 8 bases respectively, with 18 bases between them. The CDR3 spans 15 residues. Whole-study results and caveats: Researchers reported in a later analysis that a missense DCLRE1C variant was tied to TCR beta V- and J-gene trimming. Testing in vitro showed three CMV-associated chains specific for CMV antigens. The classifier was said to identify cytomegalovirus status with high specificity and sensitivity.

Primers: 60 Vbeta forward and 13 Jbeta reverse. Generated by immunoSEQ multiplex PCR, the TCRdb table keeps only in-frame clones and is missing some. The data show 110,000 or so clones, 77% seen once. The sequencing sample was made of PBMCs. The TCR comes from a man aged 50 or older in good health and CMV-seropositive. The J gene is TRBJ1-2, the V gene TRBV6-5, with D unresolved. The CDR3 loop is CASSYLRAEVGGYTF. The CDR3 DNA follows: TGTGCCAGCAGTTACCTGAGGGCGGAGGTCGGAGGCTACACCTTC.